The 10 T cell receptor beta chains reported below all come from one sample, sequenced in a study of shared clonotypes between healthy human individuals. TCRdb keeps only in-frame clones here, not all; method: immunoSEQ multiplex PCR. The table lists just over 2,000,000 clones, roughly 94% of them singletons, with 0.13% in the top ten. Sequenced material: naive CD4+ T cells sorted from blood. Subset reported: CD45RA+ positively selected. All receptors come from a young man in good health.

Details on this clone: The sample holds other DNA sequences that translate to the same CDR3. This chain links TRBV2 with TRBJ2-5, with TRBD1 as a possible D gene (6 bases). This CDR3 contains 14 residues. The V end lost 1 base, the J end lost 2 bases, and 8 bases lay between the germline ends. The germline CDR1 and CDR2 sequences are SNHLY and FYNNEI. The CDR3 protein is CASSEDRAQETQYF. The CDR3 DNA is TGTGCCAGCAGTGAAGACAGGGCGCAAGAGACCCAGTACTTC.

V is TRBV7-2 and J is TRBJ2-7; no firm D call. This CDR3 has 14 amino acids. The germline V gene encodes CDR1 SGHTA and CDR2 FQGNSA. V gave up 6 bases and J gave up 2 bases, with 14 bases separating them. This chain's CDR3 is CASSSGPNAYEQYF. CDR3 sequence (DNA): TGTGCCAGCAGTTCCGGACCAAACGCCTACGAGCAGTACTTC.

Details on this clone: Other DNA sequences within the sample encode an identical CDR3. The chain recombines TRBV18 with TRBJ1-3; D remains unclear. Germline lookup yields CDR1 KGHSH and CDR2 LQKENI. V lost 3 bases to trimming and J lost 3 bases, with 6 bases between them. This CDR3 has 13 residues. The CDR3 reads CASSPLDGNTIYF. The CDR3, as DNA: TGTGCCAGCTCACCTCTCGATGGAAACACCATATATTTT.

The V and J genes are TRBV5-6 and TRBJ2-5, with TRBD1 identical over 7 bases. The CDR3 sequence is 15 residues long. Germline CDR1 and CDR2: SGHDT and YYEEEE. Losses at the gene ends were 0 bases for V and 1 base for J; bases not matched to a gene: 3. CDR3 nucleotide sequence: TGTGCCAGCAGCTTGGGAAGGACAGGCCAAGAGACCCAGTACTTC. This codes for CASSLGRTGQETQYF.

This chain connects TRBV6-5 to TRBJ1-6; D perhaps matches TRBD1 (6 bases). The germline gives CDR1 MNHEY, CDR2 SVGAGI. The V end lost 6 bases, the J end lost 7 bases, and 10 bases lay between the germline ends. The CDR3 has 13 residues. CDR3 nucleotide sequence: TGTGCCAGCAGCGACAGGCCGAATTCACCCCTCCACTTT. It encodes CASSDRPNSPLHF.

This chain uses TRBV10-2 with TRBJ2-5; D possibly corresponds to TRBD1 (6 bases). CDR1 and CDR2 from the germline V gene are WSHSY and SAAADI. Trimming pared 4 bases from V and 2 bases from J, leaving 11 bases between. The CDR3 length is 14 residues. This chain's CDR3 is CASSGQGRQETQYF. CDR3 coding DNA: TGCGCCAGCAGTGGGCAGGGGAGACAAGAGACCCAGTACTTC.

The genes are TRBV28 and TRBJ1-4, with D possibly being TRBD1 (6 bases). Germline values: CDR1 MDHEN, CDR2 SYDVKM. The CDR3 covers 14 residues. V lost 3 bases and J lost 7, with 12 bases in between. The CDR3 sequence: CASSFPGVGEKLFF. CDR3 DNA: TGTGCCAGCAGTTTCCCAGGGGTTGGTGAAAAACTGTTTTTT.

The J gene is TRBJ2-3, the V gene TRBV28; D is unclear. V shed 2 bases and J shed 0 bases, with 15 bases lying between them. Germline CDR1 MDHEN, CDR2 SYDVKM. This CDR3 is built from 17 residues. CDR3 loop: CASSLGRRTSSTDTQYF. Written as DNA, the CDR3 is TGTGCCAGCAGTTTAGGTCGGCGAACCTCTAGCACAGATACGCAGTATTTT.

Worth noting for this clone: Distinct nucleotide sequences in the sample also encode this CDR3. The V and J genes are TRBV5-4 and TRBJ2-2, with 8 bases aligning to TRBD1. This CDR3 comprises 14 residues. Germline trimming cut 4 bases from V and 5 bases from J; bases unmatched to any gene: 4. Germline V CDR1 and CDR2: SGHNT, YYREEE (reference sequence). The CDR3 spells CASSLGQATGELFF. CDR3 coding DNA: TGTGCCAGCAGCCTGGGACAGGCAACCGGGGAGCTGTTTTTT.

The V call is TRBV18, the J call TRBJ1-2; D unclear. Germline-derived CDR1 and CDR2 are KGHSH and LQKENI. V was shortened by 0 bases and J by 7 bases, with 15 bases between the two germline ends. The CDR3 contains 15 residues. The DNA for the CDR3 is TGTGCCAGCTCACCACCGGTGGAGTCAGGACGTGGCTACACCTTC. Protein sequence: CASSPPVESGRGYTF.